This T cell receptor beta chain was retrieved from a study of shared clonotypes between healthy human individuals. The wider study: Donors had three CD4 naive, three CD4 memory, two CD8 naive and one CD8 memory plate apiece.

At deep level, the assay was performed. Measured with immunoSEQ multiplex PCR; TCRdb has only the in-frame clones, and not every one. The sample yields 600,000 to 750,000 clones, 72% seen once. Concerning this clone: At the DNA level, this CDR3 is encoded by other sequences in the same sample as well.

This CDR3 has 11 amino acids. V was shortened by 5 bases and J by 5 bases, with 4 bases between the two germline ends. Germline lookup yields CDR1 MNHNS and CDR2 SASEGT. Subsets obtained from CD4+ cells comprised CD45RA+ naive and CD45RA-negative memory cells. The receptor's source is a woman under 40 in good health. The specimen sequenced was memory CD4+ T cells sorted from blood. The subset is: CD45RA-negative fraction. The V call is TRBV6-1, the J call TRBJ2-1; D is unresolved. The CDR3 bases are TGTGCCAGCAGTCGGAACAATGAGCAGTTCTTC. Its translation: CASSRNNEQFF.